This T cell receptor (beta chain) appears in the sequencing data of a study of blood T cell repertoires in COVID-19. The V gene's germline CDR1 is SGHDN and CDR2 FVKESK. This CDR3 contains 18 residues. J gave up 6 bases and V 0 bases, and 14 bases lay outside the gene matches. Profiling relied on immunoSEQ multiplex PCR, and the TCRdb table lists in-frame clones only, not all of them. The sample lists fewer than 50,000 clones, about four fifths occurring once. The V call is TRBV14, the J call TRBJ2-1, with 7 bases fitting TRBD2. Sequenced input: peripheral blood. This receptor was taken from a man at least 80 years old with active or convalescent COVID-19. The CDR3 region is CASSQDRSSIPGGNEQFF. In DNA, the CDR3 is TGTGCCAGCAGCCAAGATAGGTCTTCCATCCCGGGAGGCAATGAGCAGTTCTTC.